These 8 T cell receptor beta chains were all obtained from the same sample, sequenced in a study of OX40 agonist ivuxolimab in advanced cancers. TCRdb's table, derived via immunoSEQ multiplex PCR, lists solely in-frame clones and lacks some. The table has under 95,000 clones, more than 75% seen once. The sample here was CD4+ or CD8+ T cells sorted from blood, taken in a trial of the OX40 agonist ivuxolimab. The receptors here all came from an adult with an advanced solid tumor such as melanoma, head and neck, liver or kidney cancer.

This chain links TRBV27 with TRBJ1-2, with a weak D call TRBD1 (6 bases). Germline V gene data show CDR1 as MNHEY and CDR2 as SMNVEV (reference sequence). CDR3 length equals 15 residues. The V gene lost 6 bases and the J gene lost 2 bases, with 16 bases spanning the gap. CDR3 sequence: CASSPTGGLNYGYTF. Here the CDR3 DNA reads TGTGCCAGCAGCCCGACGGGGGGGCTAAACTATGGCTACACCTTC.

The chain recombines TRBV29-1 with TRBJ2-7; D might be TRBD2 (5 bases). The CDR3 is 13 amino acids. CDR1 is SQVTM and CDR2 is ANQGSEA in the germline V gene. The germline V and J ends were trimmed by 0 bases and 3 bases, with 9 bases remaining between them. CDR3 loop: CSVEDREDYEQYF. As DNA, the CDR3 is TGCAGCGTTGAAGATCGGGAAGACTACGAGCAGTACTTC.

This clone appeared a single time. V is TRBV6-6 and J is TRBJ1-5; D is perhaps TRBD1 (6 bases). The CDR3 is made up of 15 amino acids. V lost 0 bases and J lost 6, with 12 bases in between. Germline CDR1 is MNHNY and CDR2 is SVGAGI (reference sequence). CDR3 nucleotide sequence: TGTGCCAGCAGTTACTCGGGGGCGCAGGGTCAGCCCCAGCATTTT. Translated, it gives CASSYSGAQGQPQHF.

This clone was detected a few times. The rearrangement joins TRBV7-8 to TRBJ1-2, with 8 bases aligning to TRBD1. Germline loops: CDR1 SGHVS, CDR2 FQNEAQ. The CDR3 sequence is 15 residues long. V shed 7 bases and J 2 bases; nucleotides not matched to a gene: 9. The CDR3 nucleotides read TGTGCCAGCACCCTCTCGACAGGGGCCAACTATGGCTACACCTTC. Residues: CASTLSTGANYGYTF.

This clone occurred once. The J gene is TRBJ2-1, the V gene TRBV7-3; 7 positions match TRBD2. V trimming: 5 bases; J trimming: 5 bases; junction bases outside the gene matches: 15. Germline-derived CDR1 and CDR2 are SGHTA and FQGTGA. CDR3 length: 17 residues. As DNA, the CDR3 is TGTGCCAGCAGCCGGGGTGGTCCAGGGAGGGTTAACAATGAGCAGTTCTTC. Protein: CASSRGGPGRVNNEQFF.

The chain joins TRBV7-8 to TRBJ2-3, with D possibly matching TRBD2 (5 bases). The CDR3 totals 16 residues. From germline, CDR1 is SGHVS and CDR2 FQNEAQ. With 5 bases removed from V and 2 bases from J, the gap between germline ends came to 17 bases. The chain's CDR3 is CASSPRGIKYTDTQYF. DNA of the CDR3: TGTGCCAGCAGCCCCCGGGGTATCAAATACACAGATACGCAGTATTTT.

This clone was found once. The chain couples TRBV7-2 to TRBJ1-1; TRBD1 is a possible D gene (5 bases). The CDR3 spans 13 residues. The V and J ends lost 6 bases and 3 bases respectively, with 11 bases between them. From germline, CDR1 is SGHTA and CDR2 FQGNSA. The CDR3, as DNA: TGTGCCAGCAGGGGGCAGGGATACACTGAAGCTTTCTTT. Protein sequence: CASRGQGYTEAFF.

The rearrangement links TRBV5-1 to TRBJ2-7; D remains unclear. Trimming removed 3 bases at V and 1 base at J, with 11 bases between. This CDR3 spans 14 amino acids. Germline lookup yields CDR1 SGHRS and CDR2 YFSETQ. This chain's CDR3 is CASSSPTNSYEQYF. The CDR3 bases are TGCGCCAGCAGCTCGCCGACAAATTCCTACGAGCAGTACTTC.